Below are 30 T cell receptor beta chains sequenced from a single sample in a study of T-cell memory formation after mild COVID-19. TCRdb itself ran the 5' RACE reads through MiXCR, one entry per CDR3 protein. The profile covers 200,000 to 250,000 distinct CDR3 sequences, with less than 20% appearing a single time and approximately 3.6% taken by the ten largest. The sequencing sample was made of PBMCs or a T cell subset sorted from them (not recorded which). The origin of the receptors is a man younger than 30 who had mild COVID-19 (a few samples of this study predate the infection). Cell type and time point are not known.

This clonotype has just a few counts. The chain couples TRBV5-6 to TRBJ1-1, with D perhaps TRBD1 (5 bases). Germline V gene sequence: CDR1 SGHDT, CDR2 YYEEEE. Trimming removed 2 bases at V and 6 bases at J, with 11 bases between. This CDR3 spans 13 amino acids. CDR3 coding DNA: TGTGCCAGCAGCTTCTGGGGGGTCTCTGAAGCTTTCTTT. Its protein is CASSFWGVSEAFF.

V is TRBV10-1 and J is TRBJ2-1; the match to TRBD1 covers 7 bases. The J segment lost 15 bases and the V segment lost 0 bases, leaving 8 bases of the junction unmatched. CDR1 is WNHNN and CDR2 is SYGVQD in the germline V gene (reference sequence). The CDR3 loop spans 13 amino acids. CDR3 nucleotide sequence: TGCGCCAGCAGTGAGTCGATTGGGACAGTGACGTTCTTC. It encodes CASSESIGTVTFF.

This clonotype turned up a few times. The chain combines TRBV5-1 with TRBJ2-7; 9 nucleotides line up with TRBD1. Germline V gene lookup returns CDR1 SGHRS and CDR2 YFSETQ. V lost 4 bases to trimming and J lost 6 bases; unmatched junction nucleotides: 8. The CDR3 length is 14 residues. The CDR3 sequence is CASSGRTGVREQYF. In DNA form, the CDR3 reads TGCGCCAGCAGCGGAAGGACAGGGGTCCGCGAGCAGTACTTC. Complete variable domain (other parts from reference TRBV5-1 and TRBJ2-7): KAGVTQTPRYLIKTRGQQVTLSCSPISGHRSVSWYQQTPGQGLQFLFEYFSETQRNKGNFPGRFSGRQFSNSRSEMNVSTLELGDSALYLCASSGRTGVREQYFGPGTRLTVT.

The chain links TRBV7-9 to TRBJ1-2; D gene uncertain. Germline V gives CDR1 SEHNR, CDR2 FQNEAQ (reference sequence). Trimming removed 10 bases from V and 4 bases from J, with 10 bases in between. The CDR3 length is 11 residues. CDR3 protein: CATPGGYGYTF. CDR3 coding DNA: TGTGCCACACCGGGAGGCTATGGCTACACCTTC.

This clonotype occurred a few times. The chain recombines TRBV7-3 with TRBJ1-6; D is perhaps TRBD1 (6 bases). The CDR3 runs to 12 residues. The V and J ends lost 4 bases and 10 bases respectively, with 8 bases between them. Germline V gene data show CDR1 as SGHTA and CDR2 as FQGTGA. The CDR3 reads CASSSGDSPLHF. The CDR3 DNA reads as TGTGCCAGCAGCTCAGGGGACTCACCCCTCCACTTT.

This clonotype was observed at least ten times. V and J are TRBV7-3 and TRBJ2-6; D is undetermined. Germline values: CDR1 SGHTA, CDR2 FQGTGA. This CDR3 comprises 15 residues. V lost 0 bases to trimming and J lost 4 bases, with 7 bases between them. CDR3 sequence (DNA): TGTGCCAGCAGCTTAACAGGGCCCGGGGCCAACGTCCTGACTTTC. It yields the protein CASSLTGPGANVLTF.

The chain links TRBV5-1 to TRBJ2-5, with D perhaps TRBD2 (5 bases). The CDR3 consists of 15 residues. CDR1 and CDR2 from the germline V gene are SGHRS and YFSETQ. V was clipped by 2 bases and J by 3 bases, with 14 bases between them. The CDR3 sequence is CASSLNRRVEETQYF. CDR3 in DNA: TGCGCCAGCAGCTTAAATCGGCGGGTCGAAGAGACCCAGTACTTC. Combining the CDR3 with reference TRBV5-1 and TRBJ2-5 gives the whole variable domain KAGVTQTPRYLIKTRGQQVTLSCSPISGHRSVSWYQQTPGQGLQFLFEYFSETQRNKGNFPGRFSGRQFSNSRSEMNVSTLELGDSALYLCASSLNRRVEETQYFGPGTRLLVL.

There are a few counts of this clonotype. The V and J genes are TRBV6-5 and TRBJ2-3; D may correspond to TRBD1 or TRBD2 (6 bases each). This CDR3 comprises 12 residues. Trimming cost V 5 bases and J 11 bases, with 14 bases left between them. Germline loops: CDR1 MNHEY, CDR2 SVGAGI. This CDR3 reads CASSRLGGGQYF. For the CDR3, the DNA is TGTGCCAGCAGTAGACTAGGGGGTGGGCAGTATTTT.

The table lists this clonotype with a few counts. J is TRBJ2-5 and V is TRBV20-1; 7 positions match TRBD2. Germline V CDR1 and CDR2: DFQATT, SNEGSKA (reference sequence). The CDR3 spans 14 residues. V was clipped by 4 bases and J by 3 bases; unmatched bases: 8. Written as DNA, the CDR3 is TGCAGTGCTATGGAACCGGGAGGAAAAGAGACCCAGTACTTC. Translated: CSAMEPGGKETQYF.

This clonotype appeared a few times. This chain links TRBV18 with TRBJ2-7; D not resolved. Per germline, CDR1 KGHSH and CDR2 LQKENI. The CDR3 is 17 amino acids. Trimming shortened V by 6 bases and J by 2 bases, and 23 bases separated the two germline ends. CDR3 protein: CASSAIGPGDGPYEQYV. The CDR3 DNA reads TGTGCCAGCTCCGCAATCGGCCCCGGTGACGGACCCTACGAGCAGTACGTC.

The rearrangement links TRBV5-1 to TRBJ2-7; 12 bases align to TRBD1. Germline values: CDR1 SGHRS, CDR2 YFSETQ. The CDR3 spans 15 residues. The V gene end was trimmed by 4 bases and the J gene end by 5 bases; junction bases not matched to a gene: 7. The chain's CDR3 is CASSPRGTGGNEQYF. In DNA form, the CDR3 reads TGCGCCAGCAGCCCCCGCGGGACAGGGGGCAACGAGCAGTACTTC. Combining the CDR3 with reference TRBV5-1 and TRBJ2-7 gives the whole variable domain KAGVTQTPRYLIKTRGQQVTLSCSPISGHRSVSWYQQTPGQGLQFLFEYFSETQRNKGNFPGRFSGRQFSNSRSEMNVSTLELGDSALYLCASSPRGTGGNEQYFGPGTRLTVT.

DNA of the CDR3: TGTGCCTGGAGTGAGGGGGGGCATCAGCCCCAGCATTTT. It specifies CAWSEGGHQPQHF. This chain connects TRBV30 to TRBJ1-5; D is possibly TRBD1 (6 bases). The CDR3 runs to 13 residues. Germline V lookup: CDR1 GTSNPN, CDR2 SVGIG (reference sequence). V dropped 1 base and J dropped 5 bases, with 9 bases sitting between them.

The V call is TRBV5-1, the J call TRBJ2-3, with 11 nucleotides matching TRBD2. The trim removed 3 bases at V and 3 bases at J, leaving 3 bases unmatched. This CDR3 is 15 amino acids long. Germline V lookup: CDR1 SGHRS, CDR2 YFSETQ. The CDR3 is CASSSLAGGTDTQYF. CDR3 bases: TGCGCCAGCAGCTCCCTAGCGGGGGGAACAGATACGCAGTATTTT.

This clonotype occurred many times. J is TRBJ2-1 and V is TRBV7-9; D possibly uses TRBD1 or TRBD2 (5 bases each). Germline-derived CDR1 and CDR2 are SEHNR and FQNEAQ (reference sequence). The CDR3 extends over 17 amino acids. Trimming removed 5 bases from V and 4 bases from J, with 21 bases in between. The CDR3 DNA follows: TGTGCCAGCAGCCCATCCTTTCTCGGGGCGAAATACAATGAGCAGTTCTTC. Amino acids: CASSPSFLGAKYNEQFF.

The V gene is TRBV10-3, the J gene TRBJ1-2; 8 bases are shared with TRBD1. Losses at the gene ends were 5 bases for V and 3 bases for J; bases not matched to a gene: 8. The CDR3 has 15 amino acids. Germline V lookup: CDR1 ENHRY, CDR2 SYGVKD. The CDR3 is CAISKTGELYYGYTF. Written as DNA, the CDR3 is TGTGCCATCAGTAAGACAGGGGAGCTCTACTATGGCTACACCTTC.

This clonotype has only a few counts. The chain employs TRBV6-5 and TRBJ1-1; D not resolved. Germline-derived CDR1 and CDR2 are MNHEY and SVGAGI. This CDR3 has 15 residues. The germline V and J ends were trimmed by 2 bases and 5 bases, with 15 bases remaining between them. CDR3 loop: CASSYPSSGRTEAFF. The CDR3 region has the DNA TGTGCCAGCAGTTACCCTTCCTCGGGTCGGACTGAAGCTTTCTTT.

Ten or more counts support this clonotype. This chain links TRBV18 with TRBJ2-1, with TRBD2 matching over 8 bases. V lost 3 bases to trimming and J lost 6 bases; unmatched junction nucleotides: 7. The CDR3 is made up of 15 amino acids. CDR1 and CDR2 (germline): KGHSH, LQKENI. The CDR3 nucleotides are TGTGCCAGCTCACCTAGTCGGGGGGGCCGCAATGAGCAGTTCTTC. This translates into CASSPSRGGRNEQFF.

This clonotype was detected many times. V is TRBV12-3 or TRBV12-4 and J is TRBJ2-2; D may be TRBD1 (6 bases). V dropped 2 bases and J dropped 5 bases, with 12 bases sitting between them. This CDR3 has 15 amino acids. The CDR3 protein is CASSLPRGRTGELFF. DNA of the CDR3: TGTGCCAGCAGTTTACCCAGGGGTAGGACCGGGGAGCTGTTTTTT.

This clonotype was detected a few times. Written as DNA, the CDR3 is TGTGCCAGCAGCAGAGGACAGGGGGACGCGTCCCAGTACTTC. Translated, it gives CASSRGQGDASQYF. The rearrangement links TRBV21-1 to TRBJ2-5; the table gives TRBD1 as D, unverified against the DNA. TRBV21-1 is reported as a pseudogene. This CDR3 contains 14 residues.

The chain couples TRBV29-1 to TRBJ2-3; D unclear. The CDR3 runs to 12 residues. Trimming pared 1 base from V and 5 bases from J, leaving 7 bases between. The germline V gene has CDR1 SQVTM and CDR2 ANQGSEA. In DNA, the CDR3 is TGCAGCGTTGAAGTCGGACGAGATACGCAGTATTTT. Its protein product is CSVEVGRDTQYF.

This clonotype has at least ten counts. This chain uses TRBV11-2 with TRBJ2-1, with D hard to call. The V end was cut by 1 base, the J end by 0 bases, with 4 bases between. This CDR3 has 14 amino acids. The germline V gene encodes CDR1 SGHAT and CDR2 FQNNGV. The CDR3 sequence: CASSLVGSYNEQFF. The CDR3 nucleotides are TGTGCCAGCAGCTTAGTGGGCTCCTACAATGAGCAGTTCTTC. The full variable domain, in which reference TRBV11-2 and TRBJ2-1 provide the parts outside the CDR3, is EAGVAQSPRYKIIEKRQSVAFWCNPISGHATLYWYQQILGQGPKLLIQFQNNGVVDDSQLPKDRFSAERLKGVDSTLKIQPAKLEDSAVYLCASSLVGSYNEQFFGPGTRLTVL.

This clonotype was found a few times. The chain recombines TRBV30 with TRBJ2-7; D not resolved. The CDR3 has 13 residues. V gave up 0 bases and J gave up 5 bases, with 11 bases separating them. CDR1 and CDR2 (germline): GTSNPN, SVGIG (reference sequence). CDR3 coding DNA: TGTGCCTGGAGTGTAAATGTCGGCGACGAGCAGTACTTC. This codes for CAWSVNVGDEQYF.

The CDR3 is CASSLWGQASVNEQFF. CDR3 coding DNA: TGTGCCAGCAGCTTATGGGGACAGGCGTCCGTCAATGAGCAGTTCTTC. V and J are TRBV7-2 and TRBJ2-1, with TRBD1 identical over 8 bases. CDR3 size: 16 residues. Germline assignment: CDR1 SGHTA and CDR2 FQGNSA. After removal of 2 bases from V and 6 bases from J, the junction contained 9 bases not matched to a gene.

This clonotype has a handful of counts. This chain links TRBV3-1 with TRBJ2-2, with D unresolved. The CDR3 loop spans 14 amino acids. V was shortened by 3 bases and J by 5 bases, with 10 bases between the two germline ends. The germline gives CDR1 LGHDT, CDR2 YNNKEL (reference sequence). CDR3 DNA: TGTGCCAGCAGCCAGTGGCAGTCGACCGGGGAGCTGTTTTTT. Translation gives CASSQWQSTGELFF.

The chain couples TRBV5-4 to TRBJ1-3; no firm D call. V was shortened by 3 bases and J by 3 bases, with 10 bases between the two germline ends. There are 14 residues in the CDR3. The germline gives CDR1 SGHNT, CDR2 YYREEE (reference sequence). The CDR3 DNA is TGTGCCAGCAGCTCGCCTCTGAGTGGAAACACCATATATTTT. Translation gives CASSSPLSGNTIYF. Together with reference TRBV5-4 and TRBJ1-3, the CDR3 gives the full variable domain: ETGVTQSPTHLIKTRGQQVTLRCSSQSGHNTVSWYQQALGQGPQFIFQYYREEENGRGNFPPRFSGLQFPNYSSELNVNALELDDSALYLCASSSPLSGNTIYFGEGSWLTVV.

The rearrangement joins TRBV7-2 to TRBJ1-5, with D perhaps matching TRBD1 (5 bases). Per the germline V gene, CDR1 is SGHTA and CDR2 is FQGNSA. The V and J ends lost 2 bases and 9 bases respectively, with 11 bases between them. This CDR3 comprises 13 residues. CDR3 residues: CASSLRGAGPQHF. The CDR3 DNA follows: TGTGCCAGCAGCTTAAGGGGTGCGGGGCCCCAGCATTTT. Using reference TRBV7-2 and TRBJ1-5 for the parts outside the CDR3, the full variable domain is GAGVSQSPSNKVTEKGKDVELRCDPISGHTALYWYRQSLGQGLEFLIYFQGNSAPDKSGLPSDRFSAERTGGSVSTLTIQRTQQEDSAVYLCASSLRGAGPQHFGDGTRLSIL.

This clonotype was picked up a small number of times. This chain connects TRBV7-2 to TRBJ1-5; possibly TRBD1 for D (5 bases). Germline loops: CDR1 SGHTA, CDR2 FQGNSA. This CDR3 comprises 14 residues. The V end was cut by 5 bases, the J end by 1 base, with 9 bases between. CDR3 amino acids: CASSPGTSNQPQHF. The CDR3 bases are TGTGCCAGCAGCCCAGGGACGAGCAATCAGCCCCAGCATTTT.

The chain recombines TRBV4-2 with TRBJ1-1, with D possibly TRBD1 on 5 matching bases. This CDR3 comprises 16 residues. V gave up 0 bases and J gave up 0 bases, with 11 bases separating them. Per the germline V gene, CDR1 is LGHNA and CDR2 is YNFKEQ. DNA for the CDR3: TGTGCCAGCAGCCAAGATGGGGCGGCCATGAACACTGAAGCTTTCTTT. This gives the protein CASSQDGAAMNTEAFF.

This clonotype occurred many times. The V and J genes are TRBV10-3 and TRBJ2-1; 7 positions agree with TRBD2. The J segment lost 5 bases and the V segment lost 3 bases, leaving 10 bases of the junction unmatched. CDR1 and CDR2 (germline): ENHRY, SYGVKD. The CDR3 has 16 residues. The CDR3 loop is CAISDEGGGINNEQFF. The CDR3 bases are TGTGCCATCAGTGATGAAGGCGGGGGAATCAACAATGAGCAGTTCTTC.

This chain's CDR3 is CASSLLRAGANVLTF. CDR3 bases: TGTGCCAGCAGCTTACTGAGGGCCGGGGCCAACGTCCTGACTTTC. The V gene is TRBV7-9, the J gene TRBJ2-6; D possibly corresponds to TRBD2 (5 bases). This CDR3 contains 15 residues. Trimming took off 2 bases at V and 4 bases at J, with 9 bases between the two ends. CDR1 is SEHNR and CDR2 is FQNEAQ in the germline V gene (reference sequence).